This T cell receptor beta chain originates from a study of T cell responses to AZD1222 COVID-19 vaccine. General study results and limits: Across spike, vaccine-associated CD4 TCRs were found, dominant at 160-218 and 743-854.

Some clones are missing from TCRdb's copy, which holds only in-frame ones; the method was immunoSEQ multiplex PCR. The table includes over 150,000 clones, 90% detected once. V was clipped by 5 bases and J by 2 bases, with 20 bases between them. The germline CDR1 and CDR2 sequences are SGHVS and FQNEAQ. The CDR3 has 17 amino acids. With regard to this clone: The antigen is unknown.

V is TRBV7-8 and J is TRBJ2-3; perhaps TRBD2 as D (6 bases). The material sequenced was peripheral blood, taken on day 0 of AZD1222 vaccination. The sequence derives from an adult in good health. The CDR3 spells CASSPKSPTSSTDTQYF. In DNA, the CDR3 is TGTGCCAGCAGCCCAAAGTCCCCTACTAGCTCCACAGATACGCAGTATTTT.